These T cell receptor beta chains were read from a single sample in a study of PD-1 blockade in classical Hodgkin lymphoma. Assay used: immunoSEQ multiplex PCR; TCRdb lists only in-frame clones, some missing. The repertoire consists of roughly 50,000 clones, with 60% to 85% occurring once and the leading ten covering about 20%. Here the sequenced sample was peripheral blood mononuclear cells (PBMCs), taken before the second cycle of nivolumab. Every receptor here comes from a human donor with classical Hodgkin lymphoma. Each CDR3 is given with its conserved first and last residue.

J: TRBJ2-5; V: TRBV7-8; length: 15; CDR3: CASSNYRVRRETQYF
J: TRBJ1-2; V: TRBV7-2; length: 13; CDR3: CASSLGPYYGYTF
J: TRBJ2-5; V: TRBV5-4; length: 16; CDR3: CASSLGGSGAQETQYF
J: TRBJ1-5; V: TRBV2; length: 14; CDR3: CASSDRGGNQPQHF
J: TRBJ1-5; V: TRBV19; length: 17; CDR3: CASSIFRGQGLEQPQHF
J: TRBJ2-7; V: TRBV19; length: 15; CDR3: CASSMLAGSSYEQYF
J: TRBJ1-5; V: TRBV7-9; length: 15; CDR3: CASSLVTGSNQPQHF
J: TRBJ2-3; V: TRBV7-8; length: 15; CDR3: CASRGAMRGTDTQYF
J: TRBJ1-1; V: TRBV5-1; length: 15; CDR3: CASSYTRDRNTEAFF
J: TRBJ2-2; V: TRBV7-3; length: 16; CDR3: CASSLNPGQGIGELFF
J: TRBJ2-1; V: TRBV10-3; length: 13; CDR3: CAARDRSYNEQFF
J: TRBJ2-7; V: TRBV7-8; length: 13; CDR3: CASSFLTDNEQYF
J: TRBJ2-7; V: TRBV13; length: 13; CDR3: CASSFRGGYEQYF
J: TRBJ2-3; V: TRBV7-3; length: 18; CDR3: CASSLNPTTGLVTDTQYF
J: TRBJ2-2; V: TRBV13; length: 14; CDR3: CASSLDPYTGELFF
J: TRBJ1-5; V: TRBV5-5; length: 15; CDR3: CASSLHDVSNQPQHF
J: TRBJ2-7; V: TRBV29-1; length: 14; CDR3: CSVESGGIPYEQYF
J: TRBJ1-4; V: TRBV18; length: 12; CDR3: CASSRQGEKLFF
J: TRBJ2-1; V: TRBV27; length: 15; CDR3: CASSPVGGTYNEQFF
J: TRBJ2-5; V: TRBV5-1; length: 15; CDR3: CASSLTGEVLETQYF
J: TRBJ1-2; V: TRBV15; length: 15; CDR3: CATSRDKGDYYGYTF
J: TRBJ2-5; V: TRBV5-6; length: 13; CDR3: CASSFRGEETQYF
J: TRBJ1-5; V: TRBV6-1; length: 16; CDR3: CASSEGGLPRKQPQHF
J: TRBJ2-7; V: TRBV5-1; length: 14; CDR3: CASSLGVSSYEQYF
J: TRBJ2-7; V: TRBV6-5; length: 14; CDR3: CASRSPSGVDEQYF
J: TRBJ2-5; V: TRBV5-6; length: 13; CDR3: CASSFRGGETQYF
J: TRBJ2-3; V: TRBV4-1; length: 14; CDR3: CASSQDDRTDTQYF
J: TRBJ2-3; V: TRBV11-2; length: 13; CDR3: CASSPHREDTQYF
J: TRBJ2-7; V: TRBV5-4; length: 11; CDR3: CASSTGYEQYF
J: TRBJ1-3; V: TRBV6-6; length: 11; CDR3: CASKSGNTIYF
J: TRBJ1-3; V: TRBV15; length: 15; CDR3: CATSSTGGSGNTIYF
J: TRBJ1-2; V: TRBV6-6; length: 13; CDR3: CASRTDRQNGYTF
J: TRBJ1-2; V: TRBV20-1; length: 10; CDR3: CSPGAPGYTF
J: TRBJ2-7; V: TRBV9; length: 14; CDR3: CASSVGGGGYEQYF
J: TRBJ2-7; V: TRBV15; length: 14; CDR3: CATSGQGASTEQYF
J: TRBJ2-4; V: TRBV10-1; length: 14; CDR3: CASSESDSVGIQYF
J: TRBJ2-2; V: TRBV15; length: 11; CDR3: CATSRTGELFF
J: TRBJ1-6; V: TRBV6-5; length: 16; CDR3: CASSYRPTGSGSPLHF
J: TRBJ1-1; V: TRBV27; length: 12; CDR3: CAGSSHSQVAFF